This TCR beta chain originates from a study of regulatory T cells in long-lasting Graves disease. General study findings and limits: Comparison showed that persistent patients shared more public clonotypes (about 2,700) than new patients (over 950).

CDR3 regions were amplified by Arm-PCR using iRepertoire HTBI primers to build TCR beta libraries. TCRdb reprocessed the multiplex PCR reads with MiXCR, giving one entry per CDR3 protein. The sample carries around 480,000 distinct CDR3 sequences, 16% recorded once. This clonotype was recorded at least ten times. What it binds is not known. Sample time point: newly diagnosed GD, antithyroid drugs for less than 3 months. RNA from PBMCs was the source of the TCR library. These records were also assigned to another study, of T cells in Graves' hyperthyroidism and ophthalmopathy. As that report states: Patients between 18 and 65 years old had hyperthyroidism, newly diagnosed and lasting under 2 months. In blood, most of the thyroid clonotypes expanded above 0.001 were also present.

The clonotype was recovered from a man aged 40-55 years with Graves disease. The sample was peripheral blood mononuclear cells (PBMCs), taken at new diagnosis, from a patient treated with antithyroid drugs.

The CDR3 loop is CASSFSDRGEQYF. In DNA, the CDR3 is TGTGCCAGCAGTTTCAGCGACAGGGGGGAGCAGTACTTC. The chain combines TRBV28 with TRBJ2-7, with 9 bases fitting TRBD1. The trim removed 3 bases at V and 7 bases at J, leaving 4 bases unmatched. The germline V gene encodes CDR1 MDHEN and CDR2 SYDVKM. The CDR3 runs 13 residues.